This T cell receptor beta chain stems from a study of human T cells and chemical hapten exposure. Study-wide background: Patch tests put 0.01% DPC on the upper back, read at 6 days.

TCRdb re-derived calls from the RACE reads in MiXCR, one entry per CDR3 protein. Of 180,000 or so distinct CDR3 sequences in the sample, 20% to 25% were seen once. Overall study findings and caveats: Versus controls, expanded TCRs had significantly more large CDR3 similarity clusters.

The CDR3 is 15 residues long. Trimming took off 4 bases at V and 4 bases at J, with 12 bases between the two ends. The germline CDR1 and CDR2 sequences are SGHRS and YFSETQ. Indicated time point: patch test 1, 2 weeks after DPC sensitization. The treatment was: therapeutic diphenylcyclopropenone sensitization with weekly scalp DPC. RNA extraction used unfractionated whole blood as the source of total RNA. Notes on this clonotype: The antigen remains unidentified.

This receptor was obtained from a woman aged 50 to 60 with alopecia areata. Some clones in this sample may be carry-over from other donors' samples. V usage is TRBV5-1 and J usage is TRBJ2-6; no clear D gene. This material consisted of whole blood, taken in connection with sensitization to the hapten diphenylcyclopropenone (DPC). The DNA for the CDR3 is TGCGCCAGCAGCCCGTCGACGGTAGGGGCCAACGTCCTGACTTTC. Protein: CASSPSTVGANVLTF.